This paragraph reports one TCR beta chain. As yet, its antigen is unknown. TCRdb keeps only in-frame clones here, not all; method: immunoSEQ multiplex PCR. The table lists about 130,000 clones, 70% to 90% of them singletons. This specimen belongs to a study of cytomegalovirus exposure and HLA in healthy donors. Study-wide background: The 90 to 150 validation repertoires were produced on the same platform as the roughly 720 repertoires of the first cohort. This was reported in a later analysis. Points from the study as a whole: Cytomegalovirus-associated TCR beta chains were listed, numbering roughly 150.

This CDR3 contains 15 residues. Germline lookup yields CDR1 SQVTM and CDR2 ANQGSEA. The V gene end was trimmed by 3 bases and the J gene end by 10 bases; junction bases not matched to a gene: 14. V is TRBV29-1 and J is TRBJ2-1; 8 nucleotides match TRBD1. The sequenced sample consisted of PBMCs. The TCR originated in a woman in her twenties or thirties in good health and CMV-seropositive. For the CDR3, the DNA is TGCAGCGTTGATGGCCGTAGGACAGGGTTTCTCGAGCAGTTCTTC. Its translation: CSVDGRRTGFLEQFF.